The clone carrying this T cell receptor beta chain was seen many times. Its antigen remains unidentified. J was trimmed by 6 bases and V by 0 bases; bases with no gene match: 12. Germline values: CDR1 LGHNA, CDR2 YSLEER. The CDR3 has 18 residues. This sample was taken from a study of identical twins. TCRdb reprocessed the 5' RACE reads with MiXCR, giving one entry per CDR3 protein. The repertoire has approximately 260,000 distinct CDR3 sequences, about 8% of them found once; the top ten carry less than 4%. Study-wide results and caveats: Insertions ran lower in abundant cord blood beta clonotypes, though not in memory repertoires. In zero-insertion analyses, partial confounding could arise from invariant MAIT and iNKT cells. Out-of-frame beta sequences exhibited a weaker degree of excess twin sharing. Shared out-of-frame alpha sequences (those common to twins) showed excess low generation probability.

The data were also submitted as part of a second study, on yellow fever vaccine responses in identical twins.

V and J are TRBV4-3 and TRBJ2-3, with TRBD2 matching 10 bases. The sequence derives from a woman aged 18-29 years in good health. Sequencing was performed on CD8+ T cells sorted from blood. This CDR3 is CASSQDWGSSGSGDTQYF. The CDR3 DNA reads as TGCGCCAGCAGCCAAGATTGGGGGTCTAGCGGGAGTGGGGATACGCAGTATTTT.